The 28 T cell receptor beta chains below come from one sample, sequenced in a study of blood T cell repertoires in COVID-19. TCRdb keeps only in-frame clones here, not all; method: immunoSEQ multiplex PCR. The sample consists of 300,000 to 350,000 clones, approximately 91% of them appearing once. The sample consisted of PBMCs or T cells enriched from blood (not recorded which). These receptors all come from a woman in her twenties or thirties who had been exposed to COVID-19.

J is TRBJ2-1 and V is TRBV6-2 or TRBV6-3; 8 bases map to TRBD1. The CDR3 has 18 amino acids. Per germline, CDR1 MNHEY and CDR2 SVGEGT. V shed 0 bases, J shed 2 bases, and the junction held 9 bases outside the gene matches. In DNA, the CDR3 is TGTGCCAGCAGTTACTCGCGAACCAGGGGGCCGGCCTACAATGAGCAGTTCTTC. Encoded protein: CASSYSRTRGPAYNEQFF.

This clone was recorded only once. The chain employs TRBV3-1 (or the pseudogene TRBV3-2) and TRBJ2-3; D uncertain. Trimming pared 4 bases from V and 8 bases from J, leaving 10 bases between. The CDR3 covers 12 residues. The germline V gene has CDR1 LGHDT and CDR2 YNNKEL (reference sequence). The chain's CDR3 is CASSPLGGTQYF. The CDR3 bases are TGTGCCAGCAGCCCCCTAGGTGGTACGCAGTATTTT.

J is TRBJ2-5 and V is TRBV27, with 10 bases fitting TRBD2. This CDR3 has 15 residues. Looked up from germline, CDR1 is MNHEY and CDR2 is SMNVEV (reference sequence). With V trimmed by 3 bases and J by 4 bases, 5 bases remained unmatched. CDR3 bases: TGTGCCAGCAGTTTGAATCTAGCGGGAGTAGAGACCCAGTACTTC. Translating gives CASSLNLAGVETQYF.

The J gene is TRBJ2-1, the V gene TRBV9; 12 nucleotides agree with TRBD2. The germline gives CDR1 SGDLS, CDR2 YYNGEE. After removal of 7 bases from V and 6 bases from J, the junction contained 5 bases not matched to a gene. CDR3 length: 14 residues. The CDR3 nucleotides are TGTGCCAGCTCCCTAGCGGGAGGGGGCAATGAGCAGTTCTTC. Protein: CASSLAGGGNEQFF.

This CDR3 reads CASSKARRHNSPLHF. CDR3 sequence (DNA): TGTGCCAGCAGCAAAGCCAGGAGGCATAATTCACCCCTCCACTTT. This sequence joins TRBV21-1 and TRBJ1-6. TRBV21-1 is recorded as a pseudogene. The CDR3 covers 15 residues.

The rearrangement joins TRBV29-1 to TRBJ1-2; D is unresolved. CDR3 size: 10 residues. CDR1 and CDR2 (germline): SQVTM, ANQGSEA. V lost 3 bases and J 8 bases, leaving 7 bases between the germline ends. The CDR3 sequence is CSVDISGYTF. The CDR3 DNA follows: TGCAGCGTTGATATATCGGGCTACACCTTC.

The CDR3 spells CASSLVGGQGESGYTF. The CDR3 DNA follows: TGTGCCAGCAGTTTAGTAGGGGGACAGGGAGAGAGCGGCTACACCTTC. The chain couples TRBV28 to TRBJ1-2; 9 positions match TRBD1. CDR1 MDHEN and CDR2 SYDVKM come from the germline V gene. This CDR3 has 16 residues. Trimming took 2 bases from V and 8 from J; bases not matched to a gene: 12.

J is TRBJ2-7 and V is TRBV19; the match to TRBD1 covers 10 bases. This CDR3 has 13 residues. Trimming at V came to 9 bases and at J to 1 base, leaving 3 bases not matched to a gene. CDR1 is LNHDA and CDR2 is SQIVND in the germline V gene (reference sequence). The CDR3 spells CASGQGESYEQYF. CDR3 in DNA: TGTGCCAGCGGACAGGGGGAGTCCTACGAGCAGTACTTC.

The chain carries TRBV9 and TRBJ2-7; 12 bases are shared with TRBD2. CDR1 is SGDLS and CDR2 is YYNGEE in the germline V gene. Trimming took 5 bases from V and 2 from J; bases not matched to a gene: 8. The CDR3 has 16 residues. The CDR3 region is CASSAHRLAGAYEQYF. The CDR3 bases are TGTGCCAGCAGTGCCCACCGACTAGCGGGGGCCTACGAGCAGTACTTC.

The DNA for the CDR3 is TGTGCCAGCAGTTCCCGAAGGTATCCGCCTAGCGGGAGGCCTGTTGACAATGAGCAGTTCTTC. Its translation: CASSSRRYPPSGRPVDNEQFF. The rearrangement joins TRBV27 to TRBJ2-1, with TRBD2 matching over 11 bases. With 4 bases clipped from V and 5 bases from J, the junction kept 22 bases outside the gene matches. The CDR3 sequence is 21 residues long. Germline V gene data show CDR1 as MNHEY and CDR2 as SMNVEV (reference sequence).

The chain has TRBV5-1 and TRBJ2-1; a weak D match, TRBD2 (5 bases). V was clipped by 0 bases and J by 7 bases, with 20 bases between them. Germline-derived CDR1 and CDR2 are SGHRS and YFSETQ. The CDR3 extends over 17 amino acids. The CDR3 sequence is CASSLEIWRLKRNEQFF. DNA of the CDR3: TGCGCCAGCAGCTTGGAAATTTGGAGGCTAAAACGGAATGAGCAGTTCTTC.

The CDR3: CASRPQDSYEQYF. The CDR3 nucleotides read TGTGCCAGCAGACCCCAGGACAGCTACGAGCAGTACTTC. The rearrangement joins TRBV28 to TRBJ2-7, with D tentatively TRBD1 (6 bases). The CDR3 contains 13 residues. Germline V gives CDR1 MDHEN, CDR2 SYDVKM. Trimming removed 6 bases from V and 3 bases from J, with 12 bases in between.

The rearrangement uses TRBV7-3 and TRBJ2-1, with a weak D call TRBD1 (6 bases). The CDR3 length is 14 residues. Germline assignment: CDR1 SGHTA and CDR2 FQGTGA. V dropped 5 bases and J dropped 5 bases, with 13 bases sitting between them. This CDR3 reads CASSPPGAHNEQFF. In DNA form, the CDR3 reads TGTGCCAGCAGCCCCCCAGGGGCCCACAATGAGCAGTTCTTC.

This rearrangement joins TRBV28 to TRBJ1-2, with TRBD1 identical over 7 bases. In germline, CDR1 is MDHEN, CDR2 SYDVKM. The CDR3 consists of 15 residues. Trimming took 4 bases from V and 1 from J; bases not matched to a gene: 6. The CDR3 nucleotides are TGTGCCAGCAGTTCAGGACAGGTCTATAACTATGGCTACACCTTC. It is translated as CASSSGQVYNYGYTF.

The rearrangement uses TRBV7-9 and TRBJ2-3; 13 bases fit TRBD2. The germline V gene encodes CDR1 SEHNR and CDR2 FQNEAQ (reference sequence). CDR3 length equals 17 residues. The V and J ends lost 2 bases and 8 bases, in that order; junction bases with no gene match: 10. CDR3 nucleotide sequence: TGTGCCAGCAGCTTAAGTCTCGGACTAGCGGGAGTGGGTACGCAGTATTTT. It yields the protein CASSLSLGLAGVGTQYF.

The chain combines TRBV11-3 with TRBJ2-1; possible D gene TRBD1, 8 bases. The V and J ends lost 7 bases and 4 bases respectively, with 17 bases between them. The CDR3 covers 15 residues. CDR1 is SGHNT and CDR2 is YENEEA in the germline V gene. In DNA, the CDR3 is TGTGCCAGCAACAGGGGGGGGACTCGATACAATGAGCAGTTCTTC. Its translation is CASNRGGTRYNEQFF.

This chain connects TRBV12-5 to TRBJ2-2; 7 nucleotides agree with TRBD1. Germline V CDR1 and CDR2: LGHNT, FRNRAP. The CDR3 runs to 15 residues. After removal of 1 base from V and 1 base from J, the junction contained 0 bases not matched to a gene. The CDR3 loop reads CASGLGDRNTGELFF. In DNA form, the CDR3 reads TGTGCTAGTGGTTTGGGGGACAGGAACACCGGGGAGCTGTTTTTT.

The chain is built from TRBV13 and TRBJ1-1; tentatively, D is TRBD1 (5 bases). Trimming stripped 7 bases from V and 8 bases from J, with 17 bases between. The CDR3 consists of 13 residues. CDR1 and CDR2 (germline): PRHDT, FYEKMQ (reference sequence). CDR3 loop: CASTAGGGTEAFF. Here the CDR3 DNA reads TGTGCCAGCACCGCCGGGGGTGGAACAGAAGCTTTCTTT.

Ten or more counts support this clone. The chain employs TRBV12-5 and TRBJ2-1; TRBD1 matches at 7 bases. Germline loops: CDR1 LGHNT, CDR2 FRNRAP. V dropped 0 bases and J dropped 2; count of bases not matched to a gene: 4. The CDR3 contains 16 residues. CDR3 bases: TGTGCTAGTGGTTTGGTACCGACAGGGACCTACAATGAGCAGTTCTTC. The encoded protein is CASGLVPTGTYNEQFF.

The rearrangement links TRBV5-5 to TRBJ2-7; the D is unclear. The CDR3 totals 12 residues. V lost 4 bases and J 4 bases, leaving 9 bases between the germline ends. Germline values: CDR1 SGHKS, CDR2 YYEKEE (reference sequence). In DNA form, the CDR3 reads TGTGCCAGCAGCCCGCCGAGTTACGAGCAGTACTTC. Translation: CASSPPSYEQYF.

V and J are TRBV2 and TRBJ1-5, with D possibly being TRBD1 (6 bases). Germline lookup yields CDR1 SNHLY and CDR2 FYNNEI. Between the trimmed V and J ends, which lost 4 bases and 0 bases, there was a span of 13 bases. CDR3 length equals 16 residues. The CDR3 sequence: CASSVDGQYSNQPQHF. Here the CDR3 DNA reads TGTGCCAGCAGTGTAGACGGACAGTATAGCAATCAGCCCCAGCATTTT. Supplemented by reference TRBV2 and TRBJ1-5, the full variable domain reads EPEVTQTPSHQVTQMGQEVILRCVPISNHLYFYWYRQILGQKVEFLVSFYNNEISEKSEIFDDQFSVERPDGSNFTLKIRSTKLEDSAMYFCASSVDGQYSNQPQHFGDGTRLSIL.

J is TRBJ2-6 and V is TRBV21-1; the table's TRBD1 call for D was not verified on the DNA. TRBV21-1 is flagged as a pseudogene. The CDR3 extends over 16 amino acids. CDR3: CARRGQESSGANVLTF. CDR3 nucleotide sequence: TGTGCCAGGCGGGGACAGGAGAGCTCTGGGGCCAACGTCCTGACTTTC.

The rearrangement uses TRBV13 and TRBJ2-1, with TRBD1 identical over 10 bases. Unmatched junction bases numbered 10, after V lost 5 bases and J lost 0 bases. CDR3 size: 18 residues. CDR1 is PRHDT and CDR2 is FYEKMQ in the germline V gene (reference sequence). The CDR3 coding sequence is TGTGCCAGCAGCGCTCGGGACAGGGGAATTAGCTCCTACAATGAGCAGTTCTTC. This encodes CASSARDRGISSYNEQFF.

The chain recombines TRBV28 with TRBJ1-2; 7 bases fit TRBD1. This CDR3 spans 15 amino acids. Germline CDR1 and CDR2: MDHEN and SYDVKM. V lost 3 bases and J lost 6; bases outside the gene matches: 10. CDR3 protein: CASSFIHRGPDGYTF. The DNA of the CDR3 is TGTGCCAGCAGTTTTATCCACAGGGGACCTGATGGCTACACCTTC.

The rearrangement joins TRBV29-1 to TRBJ2-7, with a weak D call TRBD1 (6 bases). The germline gives CDR1 SQVTM, CDR2 ANQGSEA. The CDR3 runs to 12 residues. V shed 4 bases and J shed 3 bases, with 10 bases lying between them. CDR3 loop: CSVVGHHYEQYF. As DNA, the CDR3 is TGCAGCGTTGTGGGACACCACTACGAGCAGTACTTC.

As DNA, the CDR3 is TGTGCCAGCAGCCCCCAACTAGTTTACAATGAGCAGTTCTTC. Amino acid sequence: CASSPQLVYNEQFF. The chain has TRBV5-6 and TRBJ2-1; possible D gene TRBD2, 5 bases. Trimming pared 4 bases from V and 4 bases from J, leaving 12 bases between. The CDR3 covers 14 residues. The germline V gene has CDR1 SGHDT and CDR2 YYEEEE.

The genes are TRBV5-1 and TRBJ2-3, with 7 bases aligning to TRBD2. Germline-derived CDR1 and CDR2 are SGHRS and YFSETQ. The CDR3 has 15 residues. V shed 1 base and J 1 base; nucleotides not matched to a gene: 3. The CDR3 is CASSLSGTRTDTQYF. The CDR3 nucleotides are TGCGCCAGCAGCTTGAGCGGGACCCGCACAGATACGCAGTATTTT.

This chain uses TRBV7-3 with TRBJ2-3; D may be TRBD1 (6 bases). The length of the CDR3 is 15 residues. Trimming stripped 5 bases from V and 3 bases from J, with 15 bases between. Germline assignment: CDR1 SGHTA and CDR2 FQGTGA. The CDR3 reads CASSLLSGATDTQYF. The CDR3 DNA follows: TGTGCCAGCAGCCTCCTGTCAGGGGCGACAGATACGCAGTATTTT.